This TCR beta chain was sequenced during a study of CD8+ T cells in alopecia areata. Background on the study: Those treated were given oral tofacitinib at 5 to 10 mg twice daily. General study points: Against the mouse data, patients shared TCRs less clearly, possibly for HLA reasons.

For this clone: As yet, its antigen is unknown.

The CDR3 runs to 14 residues. The V gene's germline CDR1 is LNHDA and CDR2 SQIVND (reference sequence). J was trimmed by 2 bases and V by 6 bases; bases with no gene match: 7. Alopecia areata patients provided lesional scalp punch biopsies and peripheral blood. Reverse transcription of extracted RNA yielded cDNA, which provided the sequencing template. Some clones are missing from TCRdb's copy, which holds only in-frame ones; the method was immunoSEQ multiplex PCR. This table holds some 210,000 clones, about 53% found once. The TCR sequence derives from a human donor with alopecia areata. Sequencing used CD4+ T cells sorted from blood, obtained at week 0. The chain couples TRBV19 to TRBJ2-7; TRBD2 agrees at 7 bases. Written as DNA, the CDR3 is TGTGCCAGTAGGACTAGCACTAAGGCCTACGAGCAGTACTTC. This translates into CASRTSTKAYEQYF.